One sample yielded the 32 T cell receptor beta chains listed below, sequenced in a study of T cell repertoires in cytomegalovirus infection. These receptors' antigens are unknown. Each CDR3 protein gets one entry after TCRdb re-called the reads with MiXCR. This table has some 920,000 distinct CDR3 sequences, around 31% appearing once. Sequencing was performed on cultured CD8+ T cells from PBMCs, taken from culture after CMV antigen stimulation. These receptors were obtained from a human donor in good health (CMV status not recorded). Some clones in this sample may be carry-over from other donors' samples.

This clonotype was counted ten times or more. The chain employs TRBV7-8 and TRBJ2-1; D is undetermined. CDR3 length: 16 amino acids. Between the trimmed V and J ends, which lost 7 bases and 0 bases, there was a span of 16 bases. The germline CDR1 and CDR2 sequences are SGHVS and FQNEAQ. The CDR3 protein is CASTDRATSSYNEQFF. CDR3 coding DNA: TGTGCCAGCACCGACCGGGCCACGTCCTCCTACAATGAGCAGTTCTTC.

The genes are TRBV6-1 and TRBJ1-1; tentative D call: TRBD1 (5 bases). Trimming stripped 6 bases from V and 4 bases from J, with 15 bases between. This CDR3 is 14 amino acids long. The germline gives CDR1 MNHNS, CDR2 SASEGT. For the CDR3, the DNA is TGTGCCAGCAGGCCGTGGCCGCAGGGCACTGAAGCTTTCTTT. Its translation: CASRPWPQGTEAFF.

The rearrangement uses TRBV4-3 and TRBJ2-3; the D is unclear. The CDR3 has 15 residues. The germline V gene has CDR1 LGHNA and CDR2 YSLEER. Trimming left V 1 base short and J 4 bases short, with 12 bases between. CDR3 sequence reads: CASSQGLGAADTQYF. CDR3 nucleotide sequence: TGCGCCAGCAGCCAAGGGCTAGGAGCTGCAGATACGCAGTATTTT.

This clonotype has just a few counts. This chain links TRBV27 with TRBJ1-6, with D perhaps TRBD1 (5 bases). The CDR3 has 15 residues. Trimming took 6 bases from V and 4 from J, leaving 13 bases between them. CDR1 MNHEY and CDR2 SMNVEV come from the germline V gene (reference sequence). The CDR3 loop is CASSWGGGYNSPLHF. CDR3 in DNA: TGTGCCAGCAGCTGGGGGGGGGGATATAATTCACCCCTCCACTTT.

This clonotype was counted many times. The chain uses TRBV7-2 and TRBJ1-4; 11 positions agree with TRBD1. CDR3 length: 14 amino acids. J lost 7 bases, V lost 5 bases, and 3 bases had no gene match. Germline V gives CDR1 SGHTA, CDR2 FQGNSA. The CDR3 DNA reads as TGTGCCAGCAGCCGGACAGGGGGCGGTGAAAAACTGTTTTTT. Residues: CASSRTGGGEKLFF. The whole variable domain, filled in from reference TRBV7-2 and TRBJ1-4, reads GAGVSQSPSNKVTEKGKDVELRCDPISGHTALYWYRQSLGQGLEFLIYFQGNSAPDKSGLPSDRFSAERTGGSVSTLTIQRTQQEDSAVYLCASSRTGGGEKLFFGSGTQLSVL.

This chain connects TRBV6-1 to TRBJ2-7; D may match TRBD1 or TRBD2 (5 bases each). The CDR3 runs to 12 residues. Germline assignment: CDR1 MNHNS and CDR2 SASEGT. V lost 10 bases to trimming and J lost 4 bases, with 14 bases between them. The CDR3 DNA follows: TGTGCCACCTCGAGGGGATGGTACGAGCAGTACTTC. This codes for CATSRGWYEQYF.

This clonotype was counted between two and nine times. The gene calls are TRBV4-3 and TRBJ1-1, with D perhaps matching TRBD1 (6 bases). CDR3 size: 17 residues. V was pared by 2 bases and J by 1 base, with 17 bases between. Germline CDR1 reads LGHNA; CDR2 reads YSLEER. The CDR3 DNA is TGCGCCAGCAGCCAACCCTACAGGGCGGATGGGAACACTGAAGCTTTCTTT. The encoded protein is CASSQPYRADGNTEAFF.

DNA for the CDR3: TGTGCCAGCAGTTTAACCGACAGGGGCACTGAAGCTTTCTTT. It yields the protein CASSLTDRGTEAFF. The V gene is TRBV27, the J gene TRBJ1-1; the match to TRBD1 covers 8 bases. J gave up 4 bases and V 2 bases, and 3 bases lay outside the gene matches. Germline CDR1 is MNHEY and CDR2 is SMNVEV (reference sequence). This CDR3 is built from 14 residues.

This clonotype turned up a few times. This chain uses TRBV10-2 with TRBJ2-3; 8 positions match TRBD2. CDR1 and CDR2 from the germline V gene are WSHSY and SAAADI. V shed 4 bases and J 6 bases; nucleotides not matched to a gene: 6. The CDR3 has 14 amino acids. The CDR3 reads CASSGRGGLDTQYF. In nucleotides, the CDR3 is TGCGCCAGCAGTGGACGGGGGGGCCTCGATACGCAGTATTTT.

About this clonotype: Since a much larger clone is just one base distant, this may be a read error. The chain is built from TRBV7-4 and TRBJ1-1; 7 bases are a match to TRBD1. The germline gives CDR1 SGHVT, CDR2 SQSDAQ. The CDR3 is 17 residues long. V lost 5 bases, J lost 6 bases, and 18 bases stayed unmatched. The CDR3 sequence is CASSMSGAGGRGPEAFF. For the CDR3, the DNA is TGTGCCAGCAGCATGTCCGGGGCAGGGGGAAGAGGTCCTGAAGCTTTCTTT.

The chain has TRBV29-1 and TRBJ1-2; weak D call: TRBD1 (5 bases). V was cut by 5 bases and J by 0 bases, with 10 bases left in between. The CDR3 contains 13 residues. CDR1 and CDR2 from the germline V gene are SQVTM and ANQGSEA. This CDR3 is CSVSGGSNYGYTF. CDR3 in DNA: TGCAGCGTTTCTGGGGGGTCTAACTATGGCTACACCTTC.

This clonotype was counted a few times. The V gene is TRBV29-1, the J gene TRBJ2-1; tentative D call: TRBD1 (5 bases). V lost 3 bases to trimming and J lost 6 bases, with 12 bases between them. CDR3 length equals 13 residues. Germline V gene lookup returns CDR1 SQVTM and CDR2 ANQGSEA. The CDR3, as DNA: TGCAGCGTTGAGTCGGAGACAGTCAATGAGCAGTTCTTC. It codes for CSVESETVNEQFF.

The rearrangement links TRBV7-9 to TRBJ1-2; D is uncertain. The CDR3 is 17 residues long. The V end lost 5 bases, the J end lost 2 bases, and 21 bases lay between the germline ends. Germline loops: CDR1 SEHNR, CDR2 FQNEAQ (reference sequence). The CDR3 here is CASSPTGEGTPNYGYTF. The CDR3 DNA follows: TGTGCCAGCAGCCCGACGGGCGAGGGTACGCCGAACTATGGCTACACCTTC.

J is TRBJ2-3 and V is TRBV3-1; the D gene is possibly TRBD1 (5 bases). This CDR3 is built from 15 residues. Germline V gives CDR1 LGHDT, CDR2 YNNKEL (reference sequence). V was trimmed by 7 bases and J by 0 bases, leaving 14 bases between them. Here the CDR3 DNA reads TGTGCCAGCACCCCCCTCGACAGTAGCACAGATACGCAGTATTTT. As protein: CASTPLDSSTDTQYF.

This clonotype has ten or more counts. J is TRBJ2-7 and V is TRBV6-1; D is unresolved. V lost 1 base and J 2 bases, leaving 18 bases between the germline ends. In germline, CDR1 is MNHNS, CDR2 SASEGT. This CDR3 region has 17 residues. This CDR3 is CASSEVAHPQRPYEQYV. DNA of the CDR3: TGTGCCAGCAGTGAAGTAGCTCACCCCCAACGGCCCTACGAGCAGTACGTC.

Turning to this clonotype: Germline is not matched at one junction end, which may reflect a read error. The chain links TRBV6-2 or TRBV6-3 to TRBJ1-5, with a tentative D call TRBD1 (6 bases). The germline CDR1 and CDR2 sequences are MNHEY and SVGEGT. This CDR3 contains 11 residues. The CDR3 coding sequence is TGTACCAGCGGGGGGCATCAGCCCCAGCATTTT. It encodes CTSGGHQPQHF.

The gene calls are TRBV6-1 and TRBJ1-1; 7 positions match TRBD1. Germline V lookup: CDR1 MNHNS, CDR2 SASEGT. The CDR3 totals 15 residues. Trimming removed 2 bases from V and 0 bases from J; junction bases left unmatched: 3. The CDR3: CASSEKGAMNTEAFF. DNA of the CDR3: TGTGCCAGCAGTGAAAAGGGGGCGATGAACACTGAAGCTTTCTTT.

The gene calls are TRBV6-6 and TRBJ1-5; TRBD1 matches 8 bases. Germline values: CDR1 MNHNY, CDR2 SVGAGI (reference sequence). V shed 0 bases, J shed 6 bases, and the junction held 10 bases outside the gene matches. This CDR3 spans 17 amino acids. DNA for the CDR3: TGTGCCAGCAGTTACTCTCCGGGACAGGAGGGGAGTCAGCCCCAGCATTTT. Translation: CASSYSPGQEGSQPQHF.

This clonotype has ten or more counts. This chain connects TRBV7-6 to TRBJ1-1; D is ambiguous. The CDR3 has 13 amino acids. Germline V gives CDR1 SGHVS, CDR2 FNYEAQ. The V and J ends lost 3 bases and 1 base respectively, with 6 bases between them. In DNA, the CDR3 is TGTGCCAGCAGCTTTTCGCAGAACACTGAAGCTTTCTTT. It specifies CASSFSQNTEAFF.

This clonotype was counted ten times or more. The chain recombines TRBV5-4 with TRBJ1-2, with D possibly being TRBD1 (6 bases). V shed 2 bases and J shed 2 bases, with 10 bases lying between them. The CDR3 loop spans 14 amino acids. Germline CDR1 is SGHNT and CDR2 is YYREEE (reference sequence). The CDR3, as DNA: TGTGCCAGCAGCTTATCAGGGGAGAACTATGGCTACACCTTC. Translating gives CASSLSGENYGYTF.

This clonotype was found a few times. This chain uses TRBV24-1 with TRBJ2-2, with D perhaps TRBD1 (6 bases). The CDR3 sequence is 15 residues long. The ends were cut back, 5 bases at V and 0 bases at J, with 9 bases in the middle. CDR1 is KGHDR, CDR2 SFDVKD, per germline. CDR3 sequence: CATSVSGANTGELFF. As DNA, the CDR3 is TGTGCCACCAGTGTTTCAGGGGCGAACACCGGGGAGCTGTTTTTT.

This CDR3 is CSVALQASSTDTQYF. DNA for the CDR3: TGCAGCGTTGCCCTACAAGCATCTAGCACAGATACGCAGTATTTT. The V and J genes are TRBV29-1 and TRBJ2-3; D is undetermined. V lost 4 bases and J 0 bases, leaving 14 bases between the germline ends. The CDR3 sequence is 15 residues long. CDR1 SQVTM and CDR2 ANQGSEA come from the germline V gene.

To note about this clonotype: The junction and the germline gene differ at one end; a read error may be behind it. This chain links TRBV6-4 with TRBJ2-3, with D possibly being TRBD2 (5 bases). This CDR3 comprises 13 residues. Germline CDR1 reads MRHNA; CDR2 reads SNTAGT. The CDR3 sequence is CANSDRDTDTQYF. The CDR3 DNA reads TGTGCCAACAGTGATCGGGACACAGATACGCAGTATTTT.

This chain connects TRBV7-6 to TRBJ2-1; 15 bases are shared with TRBD2. The CDR3 covers 18 residues. Germline values: CDR1 SGHVS, CDR2 FNYEAQ. J lost 4 bases, V lost 2 bases, and 6 bases had no gene match. Here the CDR3 reads CASSLRGLAGGVYNEQFF. The CDR3 DNA is TGTGCCAGCAGCTTAAGAGGACTAGCGGGGGGGGTTTACAATGAGCAGTTCTTC.

This clonotype has only a few counts. This rearrangement joins TRBV7-8 to TRBJ2-2; D not resolved. The V gene lost 1 base and the J gene lost 3 bases, with 6 bases spanning the gap. CDR1 SGHVS and CDR2 FQNEAQ come from the germline V gene. CDR3 length: 14 residues. This chain's CDR3 is CASSLGPHTGELFF. The CDR3 region has the DNA TGTGCCAGCAGCTTAGGACCCCACACCGGGGAGCTGTTTTTT. Full variable domain (missing parts from reference TRBV7-8 and TRBJ2-2): GAGVSQSPRYKVAKRGQDVALRCDPISGHVSLFWYQQALGQGPEFLTYFQNEAQLDKSGLPSDRFFAERPEGSVSTLKIQRTQQEDSAVYLCASSLGPHTGELFFGEGSRLTVL.

V and J are TRBV20-1 and TRBJ2-1, with D perhaps matching TRBD1 (5 bases). Trimming took off 0 bases at V and 13 bases at J, with 19 bases between the two ends. The germline gives CDR1 DFQATT, CDR2 SNEGSKA (reference sequence). The length of the CDR3 is 14 residues. CDR3 sequence reads: CSARDQQEYSPQFF. CDR3 bases: TGCAGTGCTAGAGATCAACAGGAGTACAGCCCACAGTTCTTC.

This chain connects TRBV12-3 or TRBV12-4 to TRBJ2-5; 10 nucleotides line up with TRBD2. The CDR3 totals 16 residues. With 1 base clipped from V and 5 bases from J, the junction kept 7 bases outside the gene matches. The CDR3 is CASSLDTSGAGETQYF. In DNA form, the CDR3 reads TGTGCCAGCAGTTTAGATACTAGCGGGGCCGGGGAGACCCAGTACTTC.

This chain uses TRBV18 with TRBJ2-1, with 11 bases fitting TRBD1. In germline, CDR1 is KGHSH, CDR2 LQKENI. Trimming cost V 1 base and J 9 bases; bases outside gene matches: 8. The CDR3 has 16 residues. The CDR3 DNA is TGTGCCAGCTCACCACGGGCGGACAGGGGGCAGTTTGAGCAGTTCTTC. This gives the protein CASSPRADRGQFEQFF.

The chain carries TRBV24-1 and TRBJ1-2; 7 bases match TRBD1. Per the germline V gene, CDR1 is KGHDR and CDR2 is SFDVKD. This CDR3 has 12 amino acids. The trim removed 6 bases at V and 5 bases at J, leaving 2 bases unmatched. The CDR3 DNA sequence: TGTGCCACCAGTCAGGGGGGGTATGGCTACACCTTC. Protein sequence: CATSQGGYGYTF.

This chain joins TRBV5-6 and TRBJ2-7, with a possible D match to TRBD1 (6 bases). This CDR3 is 17 amino acids long. From germline, CDR1 is SGHDT and CDR2 YYEEEE. The V and J ends lost 1 base and 4 bases respectively, with 21 bases between them. Written as DNA, the CDR3 is TGTGCCAGCAGCTTGTCTCGCCAGGGGACACTCCTATACGAGCAGTACGTC. This encodes CASSLSRQGTLLYEQYV.

As concerns this clonotype: At one boundary the junction diverges from the germline segment, which might be a read error. The rearrangement uses TRBV6-2 or TRBV6-3 and TRBJ1-5, with TRBD1 identical over 7 bases. Germline values: CDR1 MNHEY, CDR2 SVGEGT. The length of the CDR3 is 14 residues. The CDR3, as DNA: TGTGTCAGCAGTAAACGACAGGGCGCTCAGCCCCAGCATTTT. Amino acid sequence: CVSSKRQGAQPQHF.

This clonotype was observed a handful of times. The V gene is TRBV7-6, the J gene TRBJ1-6; possibly TRBD1 for D (5 bases). V lost 4 bases, J lost 7 bases, and 14 bases lay in between. This CDR3 has 15 residues. CDR1 is SGHVS and CDR2 is FNYEAQ in the germline V gene. The CDR3: CASSSTTESNSPLHF. The CDR3 region has the DNA TGTGCCAGCAGCTCGACGACAGAAAGCAATTCACCCCTCCACTTT.